This TCR beta chain was captured by sequencing in a study of blood T cell repertoires in COVID-19. Study-wide background: The cDNA or gDNA used as material had been derived from T cells, B-cell-depleted T cells, or PBMCs.

In its sample, this clone was seen once. The V gene lost 0 bases and the J gene lost 2 bases, with 15 bases spanning the gap. Germline assignment: CDR1 SEHNR and CDR2 FQNEAQ (reference sequence). The CDR3 extends over 17 amino acids. Across roughly 25 US areas, participants ranged in age from roughly 18 to 89 years. Participants had their cohort set by participant-reported clinical history. Cohort 3 recovery required two negative PCRs, clearance, or symptom resolution. Generated by immunoSEQ multiplex PCR, the TCRdb table keeps only in-frame clones and is missing some. The table records about 220,000 clones, about 79% of them present only once.

The receptor comes from a woman aged 55-75 years who had recovered from COVID-19. Sequenced sample: PBMCs or T cells enriched from blood (not recorded which). The chain combines TRBV7-9 with TRBJ2-3; no definite D call. CDR3: CASSLANFRKVTDTQYF. Written as DNA, the CDR3 is TGTGCCAGCAGCTTAGCGAATTTCAGGAAAGTCACAGATACGCAGTATTTT. Variable domain in full (rest from reference TRBV7-9 and TRBJ2-3): DTGVSQNPRHKITKRGQNVTFRCDPISEHNRLYWYRQTLGQGPEFLTYFQNEAQLEKSRLLSDRFSAERPKGSFSTLEIQRTEQGDSAMYLCASSLANFRKVTDTQYFGPGTRLTVL.